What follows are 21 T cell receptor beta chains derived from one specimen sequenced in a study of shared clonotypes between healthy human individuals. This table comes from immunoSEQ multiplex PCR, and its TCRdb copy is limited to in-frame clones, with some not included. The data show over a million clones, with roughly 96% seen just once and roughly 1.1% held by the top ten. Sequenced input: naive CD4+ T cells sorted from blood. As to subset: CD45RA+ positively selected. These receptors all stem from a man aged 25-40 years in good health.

CDR3 DNA sequence: TGTGCCAGCAGCTTAGACAGGGTTGGGGCCAACGTCCTGACTTTC. It translates to CASSLDRVGANVLTF. The V gene is TRBV7-9, the J gene TRBJ2-6, with D possibly matching TRBD1 (6 bases). The germline V and J ends were trimmed by 1 base and 3 bases, with 7 bases remaining between them. The CDR3 is 15 residues long. Germline CDR1 SEHNR, CDR2 FQNEAQ (reference sequence).

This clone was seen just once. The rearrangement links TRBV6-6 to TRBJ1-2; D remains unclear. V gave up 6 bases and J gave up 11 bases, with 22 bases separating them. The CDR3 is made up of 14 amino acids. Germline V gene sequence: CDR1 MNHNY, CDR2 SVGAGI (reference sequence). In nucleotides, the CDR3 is TGTGCCAGCAGGAGCTTGAGGGTGGGGTTGGCTTACACCTTC. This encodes CASRSLRVGLAYTF.

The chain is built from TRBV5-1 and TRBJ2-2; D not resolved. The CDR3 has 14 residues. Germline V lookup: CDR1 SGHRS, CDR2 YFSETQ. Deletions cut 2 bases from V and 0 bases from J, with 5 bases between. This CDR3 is CASSLVTNTGELFF. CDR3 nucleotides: TGCGCCAGCAGCTTAGTCACGAACACCGGGGAGCTGTTTTTT.

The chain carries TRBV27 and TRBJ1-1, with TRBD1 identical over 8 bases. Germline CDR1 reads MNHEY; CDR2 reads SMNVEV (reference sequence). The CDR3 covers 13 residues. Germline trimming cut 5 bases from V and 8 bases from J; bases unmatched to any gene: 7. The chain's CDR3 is CASSTRDRREAFF. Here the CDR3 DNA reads TGTGCCAGCAGTACTCGGGACAGGCGAGAAGCTTTCTTT.

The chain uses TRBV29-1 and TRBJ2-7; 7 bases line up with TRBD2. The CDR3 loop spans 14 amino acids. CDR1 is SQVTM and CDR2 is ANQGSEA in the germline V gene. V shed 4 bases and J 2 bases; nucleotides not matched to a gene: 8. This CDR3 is CSVVGLADPYEQYF. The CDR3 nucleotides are TGCAGCGTTGTAGGTCTAGCGGATCCCTACGAGCAGTACTTC.

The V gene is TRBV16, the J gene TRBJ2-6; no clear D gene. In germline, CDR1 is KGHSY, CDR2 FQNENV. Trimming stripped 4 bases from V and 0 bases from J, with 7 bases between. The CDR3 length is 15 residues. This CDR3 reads CASSPYHSGANVLTF. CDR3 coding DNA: TGTGCCAGCAGCCCATACCACTCTGGGGCCAACGTCCTGACTTTC.

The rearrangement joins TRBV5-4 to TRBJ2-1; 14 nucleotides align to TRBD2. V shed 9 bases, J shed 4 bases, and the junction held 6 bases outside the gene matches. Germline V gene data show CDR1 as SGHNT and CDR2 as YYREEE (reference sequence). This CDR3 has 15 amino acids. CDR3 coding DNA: TGTGCCATTTCGACTAGCGGGGGGGTGTACAATGAGCAGTTCTTC. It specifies CAISTSGGVYNEQFF.

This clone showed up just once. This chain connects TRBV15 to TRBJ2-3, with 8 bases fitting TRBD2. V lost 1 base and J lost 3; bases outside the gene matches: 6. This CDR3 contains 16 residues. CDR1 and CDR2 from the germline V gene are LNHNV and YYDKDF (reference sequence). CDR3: CATSRATSGRTDTQYF. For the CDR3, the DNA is TGTGCCACCAGCAGAGCTACTAGCGGCAGAACAGATACGCAGTATTTT.

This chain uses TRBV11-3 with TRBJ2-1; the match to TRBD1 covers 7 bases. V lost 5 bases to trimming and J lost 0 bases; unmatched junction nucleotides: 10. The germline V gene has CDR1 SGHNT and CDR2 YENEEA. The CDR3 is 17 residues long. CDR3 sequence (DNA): TGTGCCAGCAGCGGTCGACAGGGCCCAAGCTCCTACAATGAGCAGTTCTTC. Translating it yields CASSGRQGPSSYNEQFF.

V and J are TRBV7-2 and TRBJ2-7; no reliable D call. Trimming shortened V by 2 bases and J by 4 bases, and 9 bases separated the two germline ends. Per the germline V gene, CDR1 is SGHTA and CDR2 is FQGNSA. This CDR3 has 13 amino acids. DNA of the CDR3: TGTGCCAGCAGCTTAAGGATGCGATACGAGCAGTACTTC. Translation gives CASSLRMRYEQYF.

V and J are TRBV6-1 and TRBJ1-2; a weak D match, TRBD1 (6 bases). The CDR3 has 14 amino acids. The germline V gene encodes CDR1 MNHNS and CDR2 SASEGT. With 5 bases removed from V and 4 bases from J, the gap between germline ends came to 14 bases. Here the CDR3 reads CASSPRGGTYGYTF. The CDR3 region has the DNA TGTGCCAGCAGTCCCCGGGGGGGCACCTATGGCTACACCTTC.

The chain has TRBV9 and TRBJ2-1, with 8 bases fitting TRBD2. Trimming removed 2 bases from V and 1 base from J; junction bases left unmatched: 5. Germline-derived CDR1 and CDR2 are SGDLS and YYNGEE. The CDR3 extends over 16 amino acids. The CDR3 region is CASSVLSGRSYNEQFF. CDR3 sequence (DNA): TGTGCCAGCAGCGTCCTCAGCGGGAGATCCTACAATGAGCAGTTCTTC.

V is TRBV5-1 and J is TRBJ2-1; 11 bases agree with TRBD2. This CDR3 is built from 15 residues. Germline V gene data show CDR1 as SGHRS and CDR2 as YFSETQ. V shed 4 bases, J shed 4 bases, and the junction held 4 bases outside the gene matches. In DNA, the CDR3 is TGCGCCAGCAGCACCACTAGCGGGAGTTACAATGAGCAGTTCTTC. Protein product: CASSTTSGSYNEQFF.

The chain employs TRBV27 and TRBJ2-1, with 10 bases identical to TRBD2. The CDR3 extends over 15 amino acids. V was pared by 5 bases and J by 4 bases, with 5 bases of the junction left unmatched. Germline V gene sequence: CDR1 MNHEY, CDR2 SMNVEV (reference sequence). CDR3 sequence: CASSDGTSEYNEQFF. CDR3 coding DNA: TGTGCCAGCAGTGATGGGACTAGCGAGTACAATGAGCAGTTCTTC.

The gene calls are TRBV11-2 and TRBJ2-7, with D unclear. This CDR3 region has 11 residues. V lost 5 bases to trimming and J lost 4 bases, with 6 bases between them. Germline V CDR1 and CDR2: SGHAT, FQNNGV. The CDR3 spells CASSHPYEQYF. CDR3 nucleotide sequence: TGTGCCAGCAGCCACCCGTACGAGCAGTACTTC.

CDR3 loop: CASSLDTNTEAFF. In nucleotides, the CDR3 is TGTGCCAGCAGCTTAGACACGAACACTGAAGCTTTCTTT. The V and J genes are TRBV11-3 and TRBJ1-1, with D uncertain. The CDR3 is 13 residues long. V gave up 0 bases and J gave up 1 base, with 3 bases separating them. The germline CDR1 and CDR2 sequences are SGHNT and YENEEA.

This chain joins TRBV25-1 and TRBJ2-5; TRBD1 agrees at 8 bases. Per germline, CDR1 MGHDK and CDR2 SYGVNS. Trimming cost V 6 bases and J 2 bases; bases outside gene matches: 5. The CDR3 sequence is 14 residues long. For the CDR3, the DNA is TGTGCCAGCAGCCAGGACAGGGTTCAAGAGACCCAGTACTTC. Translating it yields CASSQDRVQETQYF.

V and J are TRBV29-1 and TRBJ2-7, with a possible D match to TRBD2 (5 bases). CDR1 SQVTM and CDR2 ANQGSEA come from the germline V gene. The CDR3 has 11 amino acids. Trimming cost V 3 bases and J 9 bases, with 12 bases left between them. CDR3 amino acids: CSVEREHAQYF. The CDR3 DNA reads TGCAGCGTTGAGAGGGAGCACGCGCAGTACTTC.

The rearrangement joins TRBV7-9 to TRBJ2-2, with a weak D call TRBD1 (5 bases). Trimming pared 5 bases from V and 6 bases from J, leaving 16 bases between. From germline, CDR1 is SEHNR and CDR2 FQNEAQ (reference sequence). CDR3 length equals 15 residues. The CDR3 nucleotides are TGTGCCAGCAGCCCTGACAGCCTCTTGGCCGGGGAGCTGTTTTTT. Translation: CASSPDSLLAGELFF.

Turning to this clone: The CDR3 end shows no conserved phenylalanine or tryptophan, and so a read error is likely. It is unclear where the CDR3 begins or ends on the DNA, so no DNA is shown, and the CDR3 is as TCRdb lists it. This chain's CDR3 is CASRSPGQGLLL. V gene TRBV28 combines with J gene TRBJ2-4; TRBD1, the table's D call, lacks a check against the DNA. Germline CDR1 MDHEN, CDR2 SYDVKM. The CDR3 contains 12 residues when both ends are counted.

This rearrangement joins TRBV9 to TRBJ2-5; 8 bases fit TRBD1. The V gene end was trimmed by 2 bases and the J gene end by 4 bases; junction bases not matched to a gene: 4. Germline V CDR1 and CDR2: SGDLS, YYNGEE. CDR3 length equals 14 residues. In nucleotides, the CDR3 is TGTGCCAGCAGCGTGACAGGGGTCCCAGAGACCCAGTACTTC. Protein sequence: CASSVTGVPETQYF.